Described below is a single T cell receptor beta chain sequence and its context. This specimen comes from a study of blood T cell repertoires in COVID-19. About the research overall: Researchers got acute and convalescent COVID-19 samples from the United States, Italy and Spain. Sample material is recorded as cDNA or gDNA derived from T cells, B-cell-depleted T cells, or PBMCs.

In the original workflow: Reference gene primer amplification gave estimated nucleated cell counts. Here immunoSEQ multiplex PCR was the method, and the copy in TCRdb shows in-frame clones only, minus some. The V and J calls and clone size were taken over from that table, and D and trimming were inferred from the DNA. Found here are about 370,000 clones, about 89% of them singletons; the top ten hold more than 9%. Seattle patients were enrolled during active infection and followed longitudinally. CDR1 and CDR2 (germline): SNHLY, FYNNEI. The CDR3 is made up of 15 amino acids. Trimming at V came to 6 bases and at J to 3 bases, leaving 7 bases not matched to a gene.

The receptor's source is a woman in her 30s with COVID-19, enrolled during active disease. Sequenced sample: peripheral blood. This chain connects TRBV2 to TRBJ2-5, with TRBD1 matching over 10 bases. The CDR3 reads CASSRWGTGEETQYF. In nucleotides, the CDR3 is TGTGCCAGCAGCCGATGGGGGACAGGGGAAGAGACCCAGTACTTC.